The 15 T cell receptor beta chains given below trace back to one sample, sequenced in a study of blood T cell repertoires in COVID-19. The method was immunoSEQ multiplex PCR; TCRdb's version includes in-frame clones alone and lacks a portion of them. The sample yields about 220,000 clones, roughly 90% seen once. The sample comprised peripheral blood. The source is a man between 35 and 55 years old with active or convalescent COVID-19.

This chain joins TRBV6-5 and TRBJ1-2; the D gene is possibly TRBD1 (5 bases). The CDR3 extends over 14 amino acids. The V gene lost 6 bases and the J gene lost 8 bases, with 19 bases spanning the gap. Germline values: CDR1 MNHEY, CDR2 SVGAGI. The CDR3 DNA sequence: TGTGCCAGCAGCCTAACTACGGGGGGAAACGGCTACACCTTC. Amino acids: CASSLTTGGNGYTF.

J is TRBJ2-7 and V is TRBV27; TRBD2 matches 13 bases. Germline assignment: CDR1 MNHEY and CDR2 SMNVEV (reference sequence). The CDR3 spans 15 residues. The trim removed 5 bases at V and 4 bases at J, leaving 5 bases unmatched. The CDR3 DNA reads TGTGCCAGCAGTATCTGGACTAGCGGGAGTTACGAGCAGTACTTC. This gives the protein CASSIWTSGSYEQYF.

The V call is TRBV5-4, the J call TRBJ1-1; a weak D match, TRBD1 (5 bases). Germline CDR1 is SGHNT and CDR2 is YYREEE (reference sequence). The CDR3 is made up of 13 amino acids. The V end was cut by 1 base, the J end by 6 bases, with 10 bases between. Here the CDR3 DNA reads TGTGCCAGCAGCTTGAAAGGGGAGGCTGAAGCTTTCTTT. It yields the protein CASSLKGEAEAFF.

The CDR3 DNA follows: TGTGCCAGCAGTGATGGTATGTTGTGGAGCCGAACTAATGAAAAACTGTTTTTT. Protein sequence: CASSDGMLWSRTNEKLFF. This chain joins TRBV6-1 and TRBJ1-4; no clear D gene. Trimming left V 3 bases short and J 1 base short, with 18 bases between. CDR3 length: 18 residues. Germline CDR1 MNHNS, CDR2 SASEGT.

The J gene is TRBJ1-1, the V gene TRBV7-2, with D perhaps TRBD1 (5 bases). V lost 2 bases to trimming and J lost 1 base, with 5 bases between them. Germline loops: CDR1 SGHTA, CDR2 FQGNSA. The CDR3 has 13 residues. The DNA for the CDR3 is TGTGCCAGCAGCTTACAGGGGAACACTGAAGCTTTCTTT. It translates to CASSLQGNTEAFF.

V gene TRBV18 combines with J gene TRBJ2-7; the match to TRBD1 covers 9 bases. V lost 2 bases to trimming and J lost 0 bases; unmatched junction nucleotides: 2. The CDR3 runs 15 residues. CDR1 KGHSH and CDR2 LQKENI come from the germline V gene. The CDR3 is CASSPTGGFSYEQYF. DNA for the CDR3: TGTGCCAGCTCACCAACAGGGGGCTTCTCCTACGAGCAGTACTTC. The whole variable domain, remainder taken from reference TRBV18 and TRBJ2-7, is NAGVMQNPRHLVRRRGQEARLRCSPMKGHSHVYWYRQLPEEGLKFMVYLQKENIIDESGMPKERFSAEFPKEGPSILRIQQVVRGDSAAYFCASSPTGGFSYEQYFGPGTRLTVT.

The V gene is TRBV3-1 (or the pseudogene TRBV3-2), the J gene TRBJ2-3; tentative D call: TRBD2 (6 bases). Germline lookup yields CDR1 LGHDT and CDR2 YNNKEL (reference sequence). The CDR3 sequence is 14 residues long. Trimming took off 0 bases at V and 5 bases at J, with 9 bases between the two ends. Here the CDR3 reads CASSQDGTRDTQYF. The DNA for the CDR3 is TGTGCCAGCAGCCAAGACGGGACTCGAGATACGCAGTATTTT.

The genes are TRBV2 and TRBJ2-3; possible D gene TRBD2, 6 bases. Trimming removed 8 bases from V and 3 bases from J, with 18 bases in between. The CDR3 spans 15 residues. Germline loops: CDR1 SNHLY, CDR2 FYNNEI. This chain's CDR3 is CASAGPGLPTDTQYF. The DNA for the CDR3 is TGTGCCAGCGCCGGGCCGGGACTCCCTACAGATACGCAGTATTTT.

The genes are TRBV2 and TRBJ1-1, with D maybe TRBD1 (5 bases). This CDR3 contains 13 residues. Germline V gives CDR1 SNHLY, CDR2 FYNNEI. Deletions cut 3 bases from V and 6 bases from J, with 11 bases between. The CDR3 bases are TGTGCCAGCAGTGACGGTGGCAGGGCTGAAGCTTTCTTT. It codes for CASSDGGRAEAFF.

The genes are TRBV10-3 and TRBJ1-5, with TRBD1 identical over 8 bases. CDR1 and CDR2 (germline): ENHRY, SYGVKD. V was clipped by 10 bases and J by 3 bases; unmatched bases: 11. The CDR3 runs 15 residues. Written as DNA, the CDR3 is TGTGCCACTTCAGGGGGCCATATTAACAATCAGCCCCAGCATTTT. Translating gives CATSGGHINNQPQHF.

This chain uses TRBV3-1 (or the pseudogene TRBV3-2) with TRBJ1-1; 7 bases are shared with TRBD1. Trimming removed 2 bases from V and 1 base from J; junction bases left unmatched: 4. The CDR3 is made up of 15 amino acids. The germline V gene has CDR1 LGHDT and CDR2 YNNKEL (reference sequence). The CDR3 spells CASSQPQGGNTEAFF. CDR3 sequence (DNA): TGTGCCAGCAGCCAACCCCAGGGGGGGAACACTGAAGCTTTCTTT.

The chain links TRBV27 to TRBJ1-5; TRBD1 is a possible D gene (5 bases). V lost 3 bases and J 5 bases, leaving 11 bases between the germline ends. This CDR3 contains 14 residues. CDR1 is MNHEY, CDR2 SMNVEV, per germline (reference sequence). CDR3 amino acids: CASSFWGSHQPQHF. The CDR3 nucleotides are TGTGCCAGCAGTTTTTGGGGCAGTCATCAGCCCCAGCATTTT.

The CDR3 DNA sequence: TGTGCCAGCAGCCCCGGGCTAGCGGGTTACAATGAGCAGTTCTTC. Amino acids: CASSPGLAGYNEQFF. The rearrangement joins TRBV7-3 to TRBJ2-1, with 8 bases lining up with TRBD2. Trimming removed 5 bases from V and 4 bases from J; junction bases left unmatched: 7. The CDR3 consists of 15 residues. CDR1 SGHTA and CDR2 FQGTGA come from the germline V gene. Full variable domain (rest looked up from reference TRBV7-3 and TRBJ2-1): GAGVSQTPSNKVTEKGKYVELRCDPISGHTALYWYRQSLGQGPEFLIYFQGTGAADDSGLPNDRFFAVRPEGSVSTLKIQRTERGDSAVYLCASSPGLAGYNEQFFGPGTRLTVL.

The CDR3 DNA reads TGTGCCTGGAGTGCTCCAGGGGCCATCTATGGCTACACCTTC. Translation gives CAWSAPGAIYGYTF. The chain carries TRBV30 and TRBJ1-2; possible D gene TRBD1, 6 bases. V dropped 1 base and J dropped 4 bases, with 13 bases sitting between them. The CDR3 runs 14 residues. Germline V gene data show CDR1 as GTSNPN and CDR2 as SVGIG (reference sequence).

The genes are TRBV5-4 and TRBJ2-7, with a tentative D call TRBD2 (5 bases). Germline loops: CDR1 SGHNT, CDR2 YYREEE (reference sequence). The V gene lost 0 bases and the J gene lost 2 bases, with 9 bases spanning the gap. This CDR3 comprises 14 residues. The CDR3 protein is CASSLGRGPYEQYF. The DNA for the CDR3 is TGTGCCAGCAGCTTGGGGCGAGGGCCCTACGAGCAGTACTTC.